This T cell receptor (beta chain) derives from a study of blood T cell repertoires in COVID-19. Study as a whole: The samples span acute and convalescent COVID-19 from the United States, Italy and Spain. T cells, B-cell-depleted T cells, or PBMCs supplied cDNA or gDNA.

Germline V gene data show CDR1 as KGHSH and CDR2 as LQKENI. V lost 0 bases, J lost 5 bases, and 12 bases lay in between. The CDR3 runs 15 residues. Assay: immunoSEQ multiplex PCR; the TCRdb copy retains only in-frame clones and omits some. This sample has 450,000 or so clones, with about 90% found just once. The chain uses TRBV18 and TRBJ2-3; D is perhaps TRBD2 (7 bases). The clonotype was recovered from a man aged 18 to 29 with COVID-19, enrolled during active disease. The sequenced material came from peripheral blood. The CDR3 region is CASSPPGGAGDTQYF. The CDR3 DNA reads as TGTGCCAGCTCACCACCGGGGGGGGCCGGAGATACGCAGTATTTT.